This TCR beta chain was documented in a study of early T cells in non-severe SARS-CoV-2 infection. The overall study: Sequencing of bulk RNA from unsorted whole blood was done, without chain pairing. Study-wide findings and caveats: Private and CD4 specificities were missed by VDJdb matching, skewed to anti-spike CD8.

Germline V gene lookup returns CDR1 DFQATT and CDR2 SNEGSKA (reference sequence). Trimming removed 0 bases from V and 5 bases from J; junction bases left unmatched: 6. The length of the CDR3 is 15 residues. Tagging with unique molecular identifiers was applied to individual cDNA molecules. Each CDR3 protein gets one entry after TCRdb re-called the 5' RACE reads with MiXCR. The sample contains about 71,000 distinct CDR3 sequences, about 14% of which appear only once. A remark on this clonotype: Its matching antigen is unknown.

The receptor was derived from an adult who was a healthcare worker with PCR-confirmed SARS-CoV-2 infection or an uninfected control (not recorded which). The source material was whole blood, sampled at baseline. The chain is built from TRBV20-1 and TRBJ2-5, with 10 bases aligning to TRBD2. CDR3 in DNA: TGCAGTGCTAGAGAGGAGCTAGCGGGAGTGGAGACCCAGTACTTC. Translated: CSAREELAGVETQYF.